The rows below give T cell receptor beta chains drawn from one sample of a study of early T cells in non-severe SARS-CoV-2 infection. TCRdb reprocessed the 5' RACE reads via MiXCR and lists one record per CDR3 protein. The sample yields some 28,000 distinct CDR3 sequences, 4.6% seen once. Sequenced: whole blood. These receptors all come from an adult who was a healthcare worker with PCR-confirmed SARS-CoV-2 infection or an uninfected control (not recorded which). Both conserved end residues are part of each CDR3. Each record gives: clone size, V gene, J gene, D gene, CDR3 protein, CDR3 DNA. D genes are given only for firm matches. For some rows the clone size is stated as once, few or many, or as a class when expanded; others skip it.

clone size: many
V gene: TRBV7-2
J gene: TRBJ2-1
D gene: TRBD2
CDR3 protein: CASSWWTSGRGEQFF
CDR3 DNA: TGTGCCAGCAGCTGGTGGACTAGCGGGAGGGGCGAGCAGTTCTTC

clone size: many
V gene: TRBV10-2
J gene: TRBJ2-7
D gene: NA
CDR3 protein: CASSERGFEQYF
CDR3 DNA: TGCGCCAGCAGTGAGAGAGGGTTCGAGCAGTACTTC

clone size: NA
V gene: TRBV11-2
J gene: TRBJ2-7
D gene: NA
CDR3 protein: CASSFNRDLYEQYF
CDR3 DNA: TGTGCCAGCAGCTTTAACAGGGACTTGTACGAGCAGTACTTC

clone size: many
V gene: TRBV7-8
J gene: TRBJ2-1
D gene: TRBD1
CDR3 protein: CASSSSGQGSRGEQFF
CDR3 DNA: TGTGCCAGCAGCTCCTCAGGACAGGGGAGTAGAGGTGAGCAGTTCTTC

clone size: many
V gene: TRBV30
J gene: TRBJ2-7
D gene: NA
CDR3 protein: CAWSRDGRWQYF
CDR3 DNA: TGTGCCTGGAGTCGGGATGGAAGGTGGCAGTACTTC

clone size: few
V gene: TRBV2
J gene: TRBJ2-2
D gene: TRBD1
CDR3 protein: CASTGQGFPGELFF
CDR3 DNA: TGTGCCAGCACCGGACAGGGGTTCCCCGGGGAGCTGTTTTTT

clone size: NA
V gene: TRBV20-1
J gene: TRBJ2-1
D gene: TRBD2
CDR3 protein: CSARSTSGSTEQFF
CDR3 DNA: TGCAGTGCTAGGTCGACTAGCGGGAGTACTGAGCAGTTCTTC

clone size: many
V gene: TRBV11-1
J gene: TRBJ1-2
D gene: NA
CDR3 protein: CASSPRGADGYTF
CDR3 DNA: TGTGCCAGCAGTCCGCGGGGAGCTGATGGCTACACCTTC

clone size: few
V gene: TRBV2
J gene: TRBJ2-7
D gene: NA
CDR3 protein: CASRAGLEQYF
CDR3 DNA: TGTGCCAGCAGGGCAGGGTTAGAGCAGTACTTC

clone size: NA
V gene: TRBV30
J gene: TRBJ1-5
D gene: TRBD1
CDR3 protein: CAWSVTGDNQPQHF
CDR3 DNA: TGTGCCTGGAGTGTGACAGGGGATAATCAGCCCCAGCATTTT

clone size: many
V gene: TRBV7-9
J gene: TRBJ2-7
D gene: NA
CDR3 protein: CASSLRDPPGEQYF
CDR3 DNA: TGTGCCAGCAGCTTAAGAGATCCACCCGGGGAGCAGTACTTC

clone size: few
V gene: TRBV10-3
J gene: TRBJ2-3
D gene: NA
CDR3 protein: CAISASASSTDTQYF
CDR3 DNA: TGTGCCATCAGTGCTAGTGCTTCTAGCACAGATACGCAGTATTTT

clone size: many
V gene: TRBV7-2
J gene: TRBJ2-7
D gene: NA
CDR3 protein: CASSLGLGVNEQYF
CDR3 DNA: TGTGCCAGCAGCTTAGGACTAGGTGTTAACGAGCAGTACTTC